The T cell receptor (beta chain) under discussion was sequenced for a study of blood T cell repertoires in COVID-19. Each participant's cohort was designated according to participant-reported clinical history. Only in-frame clones appear in the TCRdb table, and some are missing; sequencing was by immunoSEQ multiplex PCR. This sample has about 230,000 clones, with nearly 90% found just once. From germline, CDR1 is SGHNT and CDR2 YYREEE (reference sequence). This CDR3 has 14 amino acids. V dropped 4 bases and J dropped 3; count of bases not matched to a gene: 7. Specimen: PBMCs or T cells enriched from blood (not recorded which). The chain uses TRBV5-4 and TRBJ2-7, with TRBD2 matching over 7 bases. This TCR was sampled from a woman in her twenties or thirties with acute COVID-19. The CDR3 sequence is CASSTGEGGYEQYF. The CDR3, as DNA: TGTGCCAGCAGCACTGGGGAGGGAGGCTACGAGCAGTACTTC.